This record concerns one T cell receptor (beta chain) sequence. This entry belongs to a study of blood T cell repertoires in COVID-19. Study overall: Specimens from acute and convalescent COVID-19 originated in the United States, Italy and Spain.

Per the authors' pipeline: Reference gene primer amplification gave nucleated cell count estimates. The assay was immunoSEQ multiplex PCR, and TCRdb's table has in-frame clones only and misses some. V, J and clone size are taken as reported in that table, and D and trimming were inferred from the DNA itself. The repertoire includes under 200,000 clones, roughly 84% of them detected once, and roughly 14% sits in the top ten. After removal of 1 base from V and 6 bases from J, the junction contained 7 bases not matched to a gene. Looked up from germline, CDR1 is SGHAT and CDR2 is FQDESV (reference sequence). The length of the CDR3 is 16 residues.

The V call is TRBV11-1, the J call TRBJ2-1, with 9 bases aligning to TRBD2. What was sequenced was peripheral blood. This sequence was found in a woman in her 70s with COVID-19, enrolled during active disease. CDR3 in amino acids: CASSLGWREGRNEQFF. The CDR3 DNA reads as TGTGCCAGCAGCTTAGGGTGGCGGGAGGGCCGCAATGAGCAGTTCTTC.